Detailed here is one T cell receptor (beta chain). Antigen specificity is unknown. This entry belongs to a study of cytomegalovirus exposure and HLA in healthy donors. Broader study findings: The study designated over 150 TCR beta chains cytomegalovirus-associated. Reportedly, cytomegalovirus status was diagnosed with high sensitivity and specificity. The dataset shows that most TCR sequences were rare, while some public TCRs occurred in many donors. Three CMV-associated chains were confirmed in vitro to be specific for CMV antigens.

Repertoires were generated with immunoSEQ multiplex PCR, while TCRdb's copy carries only in-frame clones and drops some. The data hold fewer than 200,000 clones, with roughly nine tenths observed a single time. There are 15 residues in the CDR3. With V trimmed by 5 bases and J by 2 bases, 7 bases remained unmatched. Germline V lookup: CDR1 LNHDA, CDR2 SQIVND (reference sequence). Sequences were obtained from PBMCs. The chain has TRBV19 and TRBJ1-2, with TRBD1 matching 8 bases. This receptor was obtained from a woman aged 18-30 years in good health and CMV-seropositive. The chain's CDR3 is CASSGDRGENYGYTF. Here the CDR3 DNA reads TGTGCCAGTAGTGGTGACAGGGGTGAGAACTATGGCTACACCTTC.